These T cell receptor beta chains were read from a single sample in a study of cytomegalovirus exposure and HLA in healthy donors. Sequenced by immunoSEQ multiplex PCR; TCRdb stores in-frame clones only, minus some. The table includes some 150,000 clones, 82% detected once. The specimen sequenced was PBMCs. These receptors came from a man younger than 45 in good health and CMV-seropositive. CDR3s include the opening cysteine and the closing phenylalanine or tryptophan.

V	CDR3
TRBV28	CASSVGTGFRKLFF
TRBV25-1	CASSERSPHEQYF
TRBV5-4	CASSSATGHGYTF
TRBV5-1	CASNLGGGTFYEQYF
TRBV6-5	CASSRTETKNQPQHF
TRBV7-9	CSSSRGSDRGNFRYGYTF
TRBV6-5	CASRRTGVLDGYTF
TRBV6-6	CASSSTGGGVRYGYTF
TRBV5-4	CASRSGQFPGYTF
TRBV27	CASSRIDGTEAFF
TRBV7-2	CASSEGLHTDTQYF
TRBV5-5	CASSLALSHTEAFF
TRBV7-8	CASSLDAGEVRFGELFF
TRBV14	CASSQDLGTGGRRGGEKLFF
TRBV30	CAWSTGLGNQPQHF
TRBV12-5	CASGLDIQGPNHEQYF
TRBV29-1	CTRGGLLPYEQYF
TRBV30	CAWSPTGGVQETQYF
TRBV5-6	CASSWDRGPYGYTF
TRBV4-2	CASSPPQGANDYGYTF
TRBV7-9	CASSFKGSGGETQYF
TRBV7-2	CASSSIPRGYTF
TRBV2	CASRVSTTGELFF
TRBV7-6	CASSTGQASGANVLTF
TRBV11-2	CASSLVAGNTGELFF
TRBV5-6	CASNLDRPSDSGNTIYF
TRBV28	CASSLGQGEQYF
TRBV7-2	CASSLGGTGSWEQYF
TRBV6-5	CASRDRGNEQYF